These 7 T cell receptor beta chains originate from one sample sequenced in a study. TCRdb re-derived calls from the 5' RACE reads in MiXCR, one entry per CDR3 protein. The sample consists of about 43,000 distinct CDR3 sequences, 22% of them appearing once. Treg sorting used a CD4+CD25+CD127-/low gate. The material sequenced was Tregs sorted from a lymph node. These receptors came from a female donor with breast cancer.

The J gene is TRBJ1-2, the V gene TRBV6-2 or TRBV6-3, with a possible D match to TRBD1 (6 bases). The CDR3 consists of 13 residues. V lost 2 bases and J lost 8, with 12 bases in between. The germline V gene has CDR1 MNHEY and CDR2 SVGEGT. The CDR3 is CASSYASGVGYTF. For the CDR3, the DNA is TGTGCCAGCAGTTACGCGTCAGGGGTCGGCTACACCTTC.

With respect to this clonotype: It may be a read error: a sequence one base away is much more abundant. The chain carries TRBV28 and TRBJ2-3; possible D gene TRBD2, 6 bases. CDR3 size: 14 residues. CDR1 is MDHEN, CDR2 SYDVKM, per germline. The CDR3 DNA sequence: TGTGCCAACAGTTTTAGACTAGACGCAGATACGCAGTATTTT. This gives the protein CANSFRLDADTQYF.

In this sample, this clonotype turned up a few times. The rearrangement links TRBV19 to TRBJ2-1; D is unresolved. CDR1 and CDR2 (germline): LNHDA, SQIVND (reference sequence). The length of the CDR3 is 14 residues. The germline V and J ends were trimmed by 2 bases and 6 bases, with 11 bases remaining between them. DNA of the CDR3: TGTGCCAGTAGTATATGGGCTTTGGGCAATGAGCAGTTCTTC. Translated: CASSIWALGNEQFF.

This chain links TRBV9 with TRBJ2-7; D gene uncertain. Germline V gene data show CDR1 as SGDLS and CDR2 as YYNGEE. This CDR3 is built from 15 residues. V gave up 1 base and J gave up 2 bases, with 13 bases separating them. This CDR3 reads CASSVRGEIAYEQYF. Here the CDR3 DNA reads TGTGCCAGCAGCGTACGTGGCGAGATTGCCTACGAGCAGTACTTC.

At least ten counts were recorded for this clonotype. The chain joins TRBV15 to TRBJ1-5; D gene uncertain. V was trimmed by 0 bases and J by 7 bases, leaving 13 bases between them. Germline lookup yields CDR1 LNHNV and CDR2 YYDKDF (reference sequence). CDR3 length equals 15 residues. The CDR3 sequence: CATSRDREGGQPQHF. CDR3 bases: TGTGCCACCAGCAGAGATCGGGAGGGAGGCCAGCCCCAGCATTTT.

The J gene is TRBJ2-7, the V gene TRBV20-1; tentatively, D is TRBD1 (6 bases). Germline V gene data show CDR1 as DFQATT and CDR2 as SNEGSKA (reference sequence). This CDR3 has 14 amino acids. V lost 3 bases and J lost 2, with 14 bases in between. The CDR3, as DNA: TGCAGTGCTAGTCCTGACAGGTTTCCCTACGAGCAGTACTTC. As protein: CSASPDRFPYEQYF.

This clonotype was picked up many times. The rearrangement uses TRBV5-6 and TRBJ2-1; 12 nucleotides align to TRBD2. V shed 4 bases, J shed 8 bases, and the junction held 4 bases outside the gene matches. Germline CDR1 is SGHDT and CDR2 is YYEEEE. The CDR3 is 14 amino acids. CDR3 DNA: TGTGCCAGCAGCAGGGGACTAGCGGGTGATGAGCAGTTCTTC. Amino acids: CASSRGLAGDEQFF.